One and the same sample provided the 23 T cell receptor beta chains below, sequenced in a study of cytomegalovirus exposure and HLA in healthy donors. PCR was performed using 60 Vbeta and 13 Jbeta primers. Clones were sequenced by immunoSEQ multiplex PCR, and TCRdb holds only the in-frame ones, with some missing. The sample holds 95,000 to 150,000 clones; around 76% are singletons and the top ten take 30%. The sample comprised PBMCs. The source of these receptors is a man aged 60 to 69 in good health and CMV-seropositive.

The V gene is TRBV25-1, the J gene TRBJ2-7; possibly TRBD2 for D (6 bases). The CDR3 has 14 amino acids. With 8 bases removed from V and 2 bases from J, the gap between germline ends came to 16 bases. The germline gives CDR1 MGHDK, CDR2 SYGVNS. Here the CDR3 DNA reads TGTGCCAGCCGGGGGTTCCGGGATGCCTACGAGCAGTACTTC. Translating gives CASRGFRDAYEQYF.

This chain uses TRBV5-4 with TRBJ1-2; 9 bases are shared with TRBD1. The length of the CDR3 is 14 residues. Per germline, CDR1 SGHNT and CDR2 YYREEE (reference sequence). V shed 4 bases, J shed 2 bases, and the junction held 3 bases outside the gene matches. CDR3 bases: TGTGCCAGCAGCCCCGGACAGGGGAACTATGGCTACACCTTC. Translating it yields CASSPGQGNYGYTF. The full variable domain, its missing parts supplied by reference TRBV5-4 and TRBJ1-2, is ETGVTQSPTHLIKTRGQQVTLRCSSQSGHNTVSWYQQALGQGPQFIFQYYREEENGRGNFPPRFSGLQFPNYSSELNVNALELDDSALYLCASSPGQGNYGYTFGSGTRLTVV.

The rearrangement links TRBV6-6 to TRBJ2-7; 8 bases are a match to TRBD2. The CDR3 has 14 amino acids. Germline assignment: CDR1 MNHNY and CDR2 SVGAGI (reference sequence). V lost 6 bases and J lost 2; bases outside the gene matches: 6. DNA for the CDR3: TGTGCCAGCAGGAGAGCGGGGGTAGCCTACGAGCAGTACTTC. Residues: CASRRAGVAYEQYF.

The CDR3 is CASSTGISGYTF. CDR3 nucleotide sequence: TGCGCCAGCAGCACAGGGATCAGTGGCTACACCTTC. The V and J genes are TRBV10-2 and TRBJ1-2, with a possible D match to TRBD1 (6 bases). This CDR3 is 12 amino acids long. V shed 6 bases and J shed 7 bases, with 12 bases lying between them. CDR1 and CDR2 (germline): WSHSY, SAAADI.

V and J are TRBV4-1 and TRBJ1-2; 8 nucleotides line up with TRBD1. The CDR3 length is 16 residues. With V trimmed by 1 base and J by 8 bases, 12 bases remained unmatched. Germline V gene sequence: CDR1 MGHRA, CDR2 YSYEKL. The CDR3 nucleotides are TGCGCCAGCAGCCAAGGTTCTGGCAGGGGGCGGGAAGGCTACACCTTC. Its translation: CASSQGSGRGREGYTF.

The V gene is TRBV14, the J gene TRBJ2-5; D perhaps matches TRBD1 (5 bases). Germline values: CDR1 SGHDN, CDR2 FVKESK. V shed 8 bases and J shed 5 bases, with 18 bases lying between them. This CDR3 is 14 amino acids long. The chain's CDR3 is CASADEGVWETQYF. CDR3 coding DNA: TGTGCCAGCGCTGATGAAGGGGTTTGGGAGACCCAGTACTTC.

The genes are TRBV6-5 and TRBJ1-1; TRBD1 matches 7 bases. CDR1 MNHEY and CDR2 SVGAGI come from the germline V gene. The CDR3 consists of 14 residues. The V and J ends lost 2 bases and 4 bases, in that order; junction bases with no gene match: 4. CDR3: CASSYGAGGTEAFF. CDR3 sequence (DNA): TGTGCCAGCAGTTACGGGGCAGGGGGCACTGAAGCTTTCTTT.

CDR3 nucleotide sequence: TGTGCCAGCAGTGATGTAGACGTGGACAGCGTGGACAATGAGCAGTTCTTC. It translates to CASSDVDVDSVDNEQFF. The V gene is TRBV6-1, the J gene TRBJ2-1, with D possibly being TRBD1 (6 bases). This CDR3 comprises 17 residues. Germline lookup yields CDR1 MNHNS and CDR2 SASEGT. V was cut by 3 bases and J by 5 bases, with 20 bases left in between.

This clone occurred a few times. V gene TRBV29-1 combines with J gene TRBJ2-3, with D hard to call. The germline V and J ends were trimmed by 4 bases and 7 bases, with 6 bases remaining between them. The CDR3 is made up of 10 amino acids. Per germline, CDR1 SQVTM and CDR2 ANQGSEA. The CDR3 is CSVVVNTQYF. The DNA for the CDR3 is TGCAGCGTTGTAGTCAATACGCAGTATTTT.

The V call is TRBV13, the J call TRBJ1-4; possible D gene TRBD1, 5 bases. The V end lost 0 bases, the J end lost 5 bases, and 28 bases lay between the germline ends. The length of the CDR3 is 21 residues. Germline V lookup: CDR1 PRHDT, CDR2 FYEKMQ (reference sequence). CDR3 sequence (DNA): TGTGCCAGCAGCTTAGGCCGGGGCGCCCGGTGGGGGGGAGAATTAAATGAAAAACTGTTTTTT. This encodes CASSLGRGARWGGELNEKLFF. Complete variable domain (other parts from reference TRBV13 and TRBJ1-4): AAGVIQSPRHLIKEKRETATLKCYPIPRHDTVYWYQQGPGQDPQFLISFYEKMQSDKGSIPDRFSAQQFSDYHSELNMSSLELGDSALYFCASSLGRGARWGGELNEKLFFGSGTQLSVL.

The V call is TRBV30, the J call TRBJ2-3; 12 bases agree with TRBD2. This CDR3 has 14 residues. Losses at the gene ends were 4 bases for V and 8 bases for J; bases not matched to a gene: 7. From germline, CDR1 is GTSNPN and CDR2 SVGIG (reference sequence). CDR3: CAWTRLAGVGTQYF. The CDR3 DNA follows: TGTGCCTGGACAAGACTAGCGGGAGTTGGTACGCAGTATTTT.

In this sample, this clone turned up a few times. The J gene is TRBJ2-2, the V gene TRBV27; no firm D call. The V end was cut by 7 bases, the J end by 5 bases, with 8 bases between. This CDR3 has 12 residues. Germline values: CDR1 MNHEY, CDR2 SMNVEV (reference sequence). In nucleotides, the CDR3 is TGTGCCAGCAACAGCAGGACCGGGGAGCTGTTTTTT. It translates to CASNSRTGELFF.

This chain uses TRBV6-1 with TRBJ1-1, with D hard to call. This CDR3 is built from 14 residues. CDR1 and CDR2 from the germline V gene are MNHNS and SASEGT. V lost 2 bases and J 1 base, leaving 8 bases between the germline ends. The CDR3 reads CASSESPGNTEAFF. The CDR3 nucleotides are TGTGCCAGCAGTGAATCCCCAGGGAACACTGAAGCTTTCTTT.

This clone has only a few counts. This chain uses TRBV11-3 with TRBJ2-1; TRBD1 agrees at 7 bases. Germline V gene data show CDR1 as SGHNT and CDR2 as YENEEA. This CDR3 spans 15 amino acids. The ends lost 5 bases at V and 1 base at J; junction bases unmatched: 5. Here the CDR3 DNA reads TGTGCCAGCAGCACCCGGGACAGTTCCTACAATGAGCAGTTCTTC. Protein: CASSTRDSSYNEQFF.

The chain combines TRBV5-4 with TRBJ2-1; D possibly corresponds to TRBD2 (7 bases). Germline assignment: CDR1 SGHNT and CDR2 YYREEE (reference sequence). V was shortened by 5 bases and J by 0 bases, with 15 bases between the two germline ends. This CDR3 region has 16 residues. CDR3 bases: TGTGCCAGCAGGAGCGCGGGGGCGAGCTCCTACAATGAGCAGTTCTTC. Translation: CASRSAGASSYNEQFF.

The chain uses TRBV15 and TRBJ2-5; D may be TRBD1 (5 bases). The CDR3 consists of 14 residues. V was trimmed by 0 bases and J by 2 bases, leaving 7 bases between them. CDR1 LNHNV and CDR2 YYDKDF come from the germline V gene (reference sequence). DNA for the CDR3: TGTGCCACCAGCAGAGATCAGGGTCAAGAGACCCAGTACTTC. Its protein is CATSRDQGQETQYF.

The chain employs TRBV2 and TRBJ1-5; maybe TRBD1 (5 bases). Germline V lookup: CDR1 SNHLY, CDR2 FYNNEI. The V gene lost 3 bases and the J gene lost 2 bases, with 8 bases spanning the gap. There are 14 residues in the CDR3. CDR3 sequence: CASSDQGGNQPQHF. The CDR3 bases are TGTGCCAGCAGTGATCAGGGCGGCAATCAGCCCCAGCATTTT.

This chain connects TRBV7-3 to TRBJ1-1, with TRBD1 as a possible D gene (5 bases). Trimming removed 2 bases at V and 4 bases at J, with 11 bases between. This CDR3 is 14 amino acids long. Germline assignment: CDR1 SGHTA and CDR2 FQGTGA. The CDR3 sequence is CASSLGGSGTEAFF. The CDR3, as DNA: TGTGCCAGCAGCTTAGGGGGGAGTGGCACTGAAGCTTTCTTT. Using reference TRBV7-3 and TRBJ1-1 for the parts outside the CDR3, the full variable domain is GAGVSQTPSNKVTEKGKYVELRCDPISGHTALYWYRQSLGQGPEFLIYFQGTGAADDSGLPNDRFFAVRPEGSVSTLKIQRTERGDSAVYLCASSLGGSGTEAFFGQGTRLTVV.

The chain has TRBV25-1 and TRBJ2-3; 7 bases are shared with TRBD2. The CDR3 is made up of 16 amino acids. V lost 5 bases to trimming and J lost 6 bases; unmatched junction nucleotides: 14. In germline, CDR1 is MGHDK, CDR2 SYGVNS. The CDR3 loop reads CASSTNSGGWSDTQYF. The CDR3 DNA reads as TGTGCCAGCAGTACCAATTCGGGGGGATGGTCGGATACGCAGTATTTT.

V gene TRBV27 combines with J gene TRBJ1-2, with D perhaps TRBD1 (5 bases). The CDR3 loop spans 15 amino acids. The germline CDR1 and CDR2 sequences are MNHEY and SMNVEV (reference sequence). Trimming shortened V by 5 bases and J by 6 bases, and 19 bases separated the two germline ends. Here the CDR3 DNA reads TGTGCCAGCAGTGCCCGGGACTCCACATGGGATGGCTACACCTTC. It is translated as CASSARDSTWDGYTF.

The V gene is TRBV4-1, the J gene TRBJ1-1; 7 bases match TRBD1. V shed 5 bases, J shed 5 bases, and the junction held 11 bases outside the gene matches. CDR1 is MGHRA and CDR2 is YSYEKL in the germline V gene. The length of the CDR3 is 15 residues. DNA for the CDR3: TGCGCCAGCAGCGGGTTTCGGGCAGGGGGGACTGAAGCTTTCTTT. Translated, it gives CASSGFRAGGTEAFF.

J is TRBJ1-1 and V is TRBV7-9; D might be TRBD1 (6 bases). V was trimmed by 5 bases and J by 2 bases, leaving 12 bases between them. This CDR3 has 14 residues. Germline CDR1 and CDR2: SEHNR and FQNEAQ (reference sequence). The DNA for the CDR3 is TGTGCCAGCAGCAATAGGGGGAGTAACACTGAAGCTTTCTTT. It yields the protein CASSNRGSNTEAFF.

This chain's CDR3 is CASSALHHYGYTF. The CDR3, as DNA: TGTGCCAGCAGTGCATTACATCACTATGGCTACACCTTC. The chain combines TRBV2 with TRBJ1-2, with no clear D. Trimming took off 4 bases at V and 3 bases at J, with 9 bases between the two ends. The germline gives CDR1 SNHLY, CDR2 FYNNEI. The CDR3 has 13 residues.